The sequence of this T cell receptor (beta chain) was determined in a study of blood T cell repertoires in COVID-19. As for the study in general: Some COVID-19 samples were acute and others convalescent; all came from the United States, Italy and Spain.

Under the authors' procedure: Amplification with reference gene primers provided the estimates of nucleated cell counts. TCRdb keeps only in-frame clones here, not all; method: immunoSEQ multiplex PCR. D and trimming come from the DNA, and the V and J calls and clone size come from that table. The sample lists over 200,000 clones, around 84% occurring once. The sequence was obtained from an elderly woman with active or convalescent COVID-19. Sequencing used peripheral blood.

The chain's CDR3 is CASSLSKGLGAVHNSPLHF. As DNA, the CDR3 is TGTGCCAGCAGCTTATCCAAAGGCCTGGGGGCCGTCCATAATTCACCCCTCCACTTT. This rearrangement joins TRBV7-2 to TRBJ1-6, with D possibly being TRBD1 (6 bases). The CDR3 sequence is 19 residues long. Germline values: CDR1 SGHTA, CDR2 FQGNSA. Trimming removed 2 bases at V and 5 bases at J, with 22 bases between. The full variable domain, completed using reference TRBV7-2 and TRBJ1-6, is GAGVSQSPSNKVTEKGKDVELRCDPISGHTALYWYRQSLGQGLEFLIYFQGNSAPDKSGLPSDRFSAERTGGSVSTLTIQRTQQEDSAVYLCASSLSKGLGAVHNSPLHFGNGTRLTVT.